This T cell receptor (beta chain) was sequenced in a study of post-analysis software for immune sequencing data. Overall study: Relapsing-remitting, secondary progressive and progressive-relapsing multiple sclerosis courses were included. Study-wide results and limits: Five TRBV segments occurring more often in patients than controls included TRBV5-6, TRBV5-1 and TRBV20-1. For normalized Chao1 diversity, multiple sclerosis patients scored significantly lower than controls did. Batch-matched samples strongly co-clustered by F measure.

Each TCR beta cDNA library carried unique molecular identifiers. Researchers reported roughly 0.5 million cDNA molecules coming from approximately 0.95 to 9.8 million T cells. TCRdb recomputed calls from the PCR reads with MiXCR, one row per CDR3 protein. The sample has hundreds of thousands of distinct CDR3 sequences; roughly 50% are singletons. The germline V and J ends were trimmed by 6 bases and 7 bases, with 19 bases remaining between them. This CDR3 has 15 amino acids. As for this clonotype: Its target is not known.

Sequencing was done on a sample of blood. The TCR originated in a girl under 18 with multiple sclerosis. This chain joins TRBV12-3 or TRBV12-4 and TRBJ1-5; the D gene is possibly TRBD1 (6 bases). The CDR3 is CASSPQYLGAQPQHF. The CDR3 DNA reads TGTGCCAGCAGCCCACAGTACTTGGGGGCCCAGCCCCAGCATTTT.